The source of this TCR beta chain is a study of blood T cell repertoires in COVID-19. The overall study: T cells, B-cell-depleted T cells, or PBMCs provided the cDNA or gDNA that served as material.

This CDR3 has 16 residues. V lost 1 base and J lost 6, with 18 bases in between. CDR1 and CDR2 from the germline V gene are LNHNV and YYDKDF (reference sequence). Some clones are missing from TCRdb's copy, which holds only in-frame ones; the method was immunoSEQ multiplex PCR. Among hundreds of thousands of clones listed, over 80% were seen once. The sample taken for sequencing was peripheral blood. The chain employs TRBV15 and TRBJ1-1, with a possible D match to TRBD1 (6 bases). The TCR comes from a man between 40 and 49 years old with acute or convalescent COVID-19. DNA for the CDR3: TGTGCCACCAGCAGAGCGCCCAGGGGTGGTTTCGCTGAAGCTTTCTTT. Its protein product is CATSRAPRGGFAEAFF. The entire variable domain, with the rest obtained from reference TRBV15 and TRBJ1-1, is as follows: DAMVIQNPRYQVTQFGKPVTLSCSQTLNHNVMYWYQQKSSQAPKLLFHYYDKDFNNEADTPDNFQSRRPNTSFCFLDIRSPGLGDTAMYLCATSRAPRGGFAEAFFGQGTRLTVV.